These 28 T cell receptor beta chains were all obtained from the same sample, sequenced in a study of shared clonotypes between healthy human individuals. Sequenced by immunoSEQ multiplex PCR; TCRdb stores in-frame clones only, minus some. The sample gives hundreds of thousands of clones, 90% to 97% of which show up once; approximately 0.06% is in the top ten. The sample consisted of naive CD4+ T cells sorted from blood. Subset in this sample: CD45RA+ positively selected. The source of these receptors is a woman aged 25-40 years in good health.

The chain uses TRBV14 and TRBJ2-5, with D unclear. Trimming removed 0 bases from V and 5 bases from J, with 7 bases in between. This CDR3 spans 13 amino acids. Germline V gives CDR1 SGHDN, CDR2 FVKESK. The CDR3 loop is CASSQDSAETQYF. As DNA, the CDR3 is TGTGCCAGCAGCCAAGATTCGGCGGAGACCCAGTACTTC.

The chain links TRBV5-5 to TRBJ1-4; D is undetermined. The CDR3 covers 13 residues. The germline CDR1 and CDR2 sequences are SGHKS and YYEKEE (reference sequence). Trimming took 1 base from V and 7 from J, leaving 8 bases between them. In DNA form, the CDR3 reads TGTGCCAGCAGCTTGCGGCCGGGTGAAAAACTGTTTTTT. Its protein product is CASSLRPGEKLFF.

This chain uses TRBV18 with TRBJ1-2, with TRBD1 matching over 10 bases. Germline CDR1 and CDR2: KGHSH and LQKENI. Trimming took 6 bases from V and 2 from J; bases not matched to a gene: 6. The CDR3 is made up of 15 amino acids. This CDR3 is CASSRGQGENYGYTF. In DNA, the CDR3 is TGTGCCAGCTCGCGCGGACAGGGGGAGAACTATGGCTACACCTTC. The complete variable domain, with remaining parts taken from reference TRBV18 and TRBJ1-2, reads NAGVMQNPRHLVRRRGQEARLRCSPMKGHSHVYWYRQLPEEGLKFMVYLQKENIIDESGMPKERFSAEFPKEGPSILRIQQVVRGDSAAYFCASSRGQGENYGYTFGSGTRLTVV.

The V and J genes are TRBV10-3 and TRBJ2-7; the D is unclear. The CDR3 has 18 amino acids. Deletions cut 5 bases from V and 2 bases from J, with 25 bases between. Germline CDR1 is ENHRY and CDR2 is SYGVKD. CDR3 loop: CAISLVYNTPVQPYEQYF. The CDR3 DNA reads TGTGCCATCAGTCTCGTATACAATACTCCCGTTCAACCCTACGAGCAGTACTTC.

The chain uses TRBV15 and TRBJ2-1, with D perhaps matching TRBD2 (5 bases). Germline V gives CDR1 LNHNV, CDR2 YYDKDF (reference sequence). With 5 bases removed from V and 3 bases from J, the gap between germline ends came to 8 bases. The CDR3 sequence is 13 residues long. CDR3 in amino acids: CATSADFYNEQFF. The DNA of the CDR3 is TGTGCCACCAGCGCGGACTTCTACAATGAGCAGTTCTTC.

CDR3 DNA: TGCAGTGCTTATAGCGGGAGCGAGCAGTACTTC. Protein sequence: CSAYSGSEQYF. The chain is built from TRBV20-1 and TRBJ2-7, with 9 bases matching TRBD2. Trimming at V came to 5 bases and at J to 6 bases, leaving 2 bases not matched to a gene. The CDR3 consists of 11 residues. Germline V gene sequence: CDR1 DFQATT, CDR2 SNEGSKA (reference sequence).

Only one count was recorded for this clone. The rearrangement links TRBV2 to TRBJ1-5, with D hard to call. Between the trimmed V and J ends, which lost 0 bases and 3 bases, there was a span of 9 bases. The CDR3 totals 15 residues. From germline, CDR1 is SNHLY and CDR2 FYNNEI. This CDR3 reads CASSEAGSVNQPQHF. The CDR3 region has the DNA TGTGCCAGCAGTGAAGCTGGTTCAGTCAATCAGCCCCAGCATTTT.

This rearrangement joins TRBV7-9 to TRBJ2-1, with 9 bases lining up with TRBD2. J lost 5 bases, V lost 5 bases, and 13 bases had no gene match. Per germline, CDR1 SEHNR and CDR2 FQNEAQ (reference sequence). The CDR3 has 17 amino acids. CDR3 DNA: TGTGCCAGCAGCCCCACGGGCAGCGGGAGGTTCCACAATGAGCAGTTCTTC. It specifies CASSPTGSGRFHNEQFF.

This sequence joins TRBV14 and TRBJ1-1; D is ambiguous. With 1 base removed from V and 3 bases from J, the gap between germline ends came to 6 bases. The germline CDR1 and CDR2 sequences are SGHDN and FVKESK. The CDR3 is 13 amino acids. The CDR3 loop reads CASSQVWDTEAFF. Here the CDR3 DNA reads TGTGCCAGCAGCCAAGTCTGGGACACTGAAGCTTTCTTT. Full variable domain (remainder filled in from reference TRBV14 and TRBJ1-1): EAGVTQFPSHSVIEKGQTVTLRCDPISGHDNLYWYRRVMGKEIKFLLHFVKESKQDESGMPNNRFLAERTGGTYSTLKVQPAELEDSGVYFCASSQVWDTEAFFGQGTRLTVV.

The J gene is TRBJ2-1, the V gene TRBV7-8, with D possibly matching TRBD2 (6 bases). V lost 5 bases and J lost 0, with 17 bases in between. CDR1 is SGHVS, CDR2 FQNEAQ, per germline. The CDR3 runs to 17 residues. Here the CDR3 reads CASSPGGRVSSYNEQFF. DNA of the CDR3: TGTGCCAGCAGCCCTGGAGGGCGGGTTAGCTCCTACAATGAGCAGTTCTTC.

The CDR3, as DNA: TGCAGTGACCGACAGGGGGGCTACACCTTC. This translates into CSDRQGGYTF. The chain is built from TRBV20-1 and TRBJ1-2; 8 bases are shared with TRBD1. The CDR3 length is 10 residues. V shed 7 bases and J 8 bases; nucleotides not matched to a gene: 3. Germline V gene data show CDR1 as DFQATT and CDR2 as SNEGSKA (reference sequence).

This sequence joins TRBV29-1 and TRBJ2-1; 11 bases agree with TRBD2. V gave up 8 bases and J gave up 12 bases; unmatched junction bases: 18. The CDR3 consists of 15 residues. Per the germline V gene, CDR1 is SQVTM and CDR2 is ANQGSEA. The CDR3 is CSFRGGLADSTGQFF. DNA for the CDR3: TGCAGCTTCCGTGGGGGACTAGCGGATTCTACGGGGCAGTTCTTC.

The chain joins TRBV27 to TRBJ2-3, with 12 bases lining up with TRBD2. Per germline, CDR1 MNHEY and CDR2 SMNVEV (reference sequence). This CDR3 comprises 15 residues. The V gene end was trimmed by 7 bases and the J gene end by 3 bases; junction bases not matched to a gene: 5. The CDR3 loop reads CASTRGLAGTDTQYF. In nucleotides, the CDR3 is TGTGCCAGCACACGCGGACTAGCGGGAACAGATACGCAGTATTTT.

V is TRBV4-1 and J is TRBJ2-1, with a tentative D call TRBD1 (5 bases). CDR1 and CDR2 from the germline V gene are MGHRA and YSYEKL. The CDR3 contains 15 residues. Trimming left V 4 bases short and J 5 bases short, with 15 bases between. This CDR3 reads CASSPGTGGNNEQFF. The CDR3 nucleotides read TGCGCCAGCAGCCCAGGTACAGGCGGTAACAATGAGCAGTTCTTC.

CDR3 residues: CASRPLAGGGEQYF. CDR3 in DNA: TGTGCCAGCAGACCACTTGCCGGGGGCGGAGAGCAGTACTTC. The chain has TRBV6-5 and TRBJ2-7; D may match TRBD1 or TRBD2 (6 bases each). The CDR3 contains 14 residues. Germline V gene lookup returns CDR1 MNHEY and CDR2 SVGAGI. V lost 6 bases, J lost 7 bases, and 19 bases lay in between.

The chain uses TRBV7-6 and TRBJ2-3; D is perhaps TRBD2 (5 bases). Germline CDR1 is SGHVS and CDR2 is FNYEAQ. The CDR3 length is 14 residues. V was clipped by 4 bases and J by 6 bases, with 14 bases between them. The CDR3 coding sequence is TGTGCCAGCAGCTCCTCCCCGGAGGTGGATACGCAGTATTTT. Amino acids: CASSSSPEVDTQYF.

The V gene is TRBV27, the J gene TRBJ1-5, with TRBD1 identical over 12 bases. The trim removed 3 bases at V and 3 bases at J, leaving 6 bases unmatched. The CDR3 has 17 residues. The germline V gene has CDR1 MNHEY and CDR2 SMNVEV (reference sequence). The CDR3 loop reads CASSLYGTGGSNQPQHF. The CDR3 DNA reads TGTGCCAGCAGTTTGTACGGGACAGGGGGCTCCAATCAGCCCCAGCATTTT.

This rearrangement joins TRBV2 to TRBJ1-6; TRBD1 might be the D (6 bases). Germline lookup yields CDR1 SNHLY and CDR2 FYNNEI. The CDR3 is 15 amino acids. V was trimmed by 3 bases and J by 3 bases, leaving 9 bases between them. CDR3: CASSEGTSYNSPLHF. The CDR3 coding sequence is TGTGCCAGCAGTGAGGGGACAAGCTATAATTCACCCCTCCACTTT.

The J gene is TRBJ2-5, the V gene TRBV19; D is possibly TRBD2 (6 bases). The DNA end is a closer match to TRBJ2-7, so the J assignment may be wrong. Germline loops: CDR1 LNHDA, CDR2 SQIVND (reference sequence). The CDR3 covers 14 residues. CDR3 sequence reads: CASSIREAHYEQYF. The CDR3 nucleotides are TGTGCCAGTAGTATCAGGGAGGCTCACTACGAGCAGTACTTC.

The chain links TRBV19 to TRBJ2-7; possibly TRBD1 for D (6 bases). V shed 10 bases and J shed 6 bases, with 19 bases lying between them. The length of the CDR3 is 13 residues. Germline-derived CDR1 and CDR2 are LNHDA and SQIVND (reference sequence). The CDR3 DNA is TGTGCCACCTCCGGGACACCAGAGGCCGAGCAGTACTTC. The encoded protein is CATSGTPEAEQYF.

The J gene is TRBJ1-1, the V gene TRBV5-1; D remains ambiguous. The germline V and J ends were trimmed by 2 bases and 3 bases, with 14 bases remaining between them. The CDR3 runs 15 residues. CDR1 SGHRS and CDR2 YFSETQ come from the germline V gene. This CDR3 is CASSFLGYSDTEAFF. DNA of the CDR3: TGCGCCAGCAGCTTCCTAGGGTACTCGGACACTGAAGCTTTCTTT. The full variable domain, with the rest looked up from reference TRBV5-1 and TRBJ1-1, is KAGVTQTPRYLIKTRGQQVTLSCSPISGHRSVSWYQQTPGQGLQFLFEYFSETQRNKGNFPGRFSGRQFSNSRSEMNVSTLELGDSALYLCASSFLGYSDTEAFFGQGTRLTVV.

This chain uses TRBV5-1 with TRBJ2-3; 7 positions match TRBD2. The germline CDR1 and CDR2 sequences are SGHRS and YFSETQ. This CDR3 spans 15 amino acids. V shed 0 bases, J shed 4 bases, and the junction held 5 bases outside the gene matches. CDR3 in amino acids: CASSLGAGRADTQYF. The CDR3 nucleotides are TGCGCCAGCAGCTTGGGAGCGGGAAGGGCAGATACGCAGTATTTT.

This chain joins TRBV5-1 and TRBJ2-3; 7 nucleotides match TRBD2. The CDR3 has 15 residues. Unmatched junction bases numbered 6, after V lost 5 bases and J lost 0 bases. CDR1 SGHRS and CDR2 YFSETQ come from the germline V gene. The CDR3 DNA is TGCGCCAGCAGGTCTACTAGCGCTAGCACAGATACGCAGTATTTT. Translation: CASRSTSASTDTQYF.

The chain has TRBV18 and TRBJ2-3, with TRBD2 matching 9 bases. V lost 2 bases and J lost 6; bases outside the gene matches: 6. There are 15 residues in the CDR3. CDR1 and CDR2 from the germline V gene are KGHSH and LQKENI. The CDR3 DNA reads as TGTGCCAGCTCACCAGTGGGTAGCGGGAGTGATACGCAGTATTTT. Its protein product is CASSPVGSGSDTQYF.

This clone was picked up one time. The CDR3 here is CSVGDRINQPQHF. In nucleotides, the CDR3 is TGCAGCGTTGGGGACAGGATTAATCAGCCCCAGCATTTT. The rearrangement joins TRBV29-1 to TRBJ1-5, with 8 bases lining up with TRBD1. This CDR3 spans 13 amino acids. The trim removed 4 bases at V and 4 bases at J, leaving 3 bases unmatched. The germline V gene encodes CDR1 SQVTM and CDR2 ANQGSEA.

The chain couples TRBV28 to TRBJ2-3; maybe TRBD1 (7 bases). Per the germline V gene, CDR1 is MDHEN and CDR2 is SYDVKM. This CDR3 has 17 residues. V was pared by 7 bases and J by 2 bases, with 22 bases between. The CDR3 DNA follows: TGTGCCAGCAAAACAACACCAGGGGGAGGCTACACAGATACGCAGTATTTT. Its translation is CASKTTPGGGYTDTQYF.

This clone has only one observation. This rearrangement joins TRBV19 to TRBJ1-2; 7 bases map to TRBD1. With V trimmed by 8 bases and J by 0 bases, 6 bases remained unmatched. Germline assignment: CDR1 LNHDA and CDR2 SQIVND (reference sequence). The CDR3 sequence is 14 residues long. The CDR3 loop reads CASGTGATNYGYTF. The CDR3 nucleotides read TGTGCCAGTGGCACAGGGGCGACTAACTATGGCTACACCTTC.

The gene calls are TRBV28 and TRBJ1-1; tentative D call: TRBD1 (5 bases). The CDR3 is 17 amino acids. Germline loops: CDR1 MDHEN, CDR2 SYDVKM. The V gene lost 3 bases and the J gene lost 1 base, with 18 bases spanning the gap. The CDR3 nucleotides read TGTGCCAGCAGTTTGCTCAGACCGCGCGGGGGGAACACTGAAGCTTTCTTT. Amino acid sequence: CASSLLRPRGGNTEAFF.